One and the same sample provided the 4 T cell receptor beta chains below, sequenced in a study of long-term antiretroviral therapy in people with HIV. A v3.0 immunoSEQ assay was performed at survey level. TCRdb keeps only in-frame clones here, not all; method: immunoSEQ multiplex PCR. This sample has around 25,000 clones, with 90% to 95% found just once. The material was unsorted PBMCs, obtained about 5 years after starting antiretroviral therapy. These receptors all come from a woman between 45 and 65 years old with HIV.

This clone was counted between two and nine times. The DNA for the CDR3 is TGTGCCATCAGGGGACTAGCGGGAGGAACGACAGCCGAATCGAACGAGCAGTACTTC. As protein: CAIRGLAGGTTAESNEQYF. V usage is TRBV10-3 and J usage is TRBJ2-7; 15 nucleotides align to TRBD2. Germline trimming cut 6 bases from V and 5 bases from J; bases unmatched to any gene: 17. CDR1 is ENHRY, CDR2 SYGVKD, per germline. The CDR3 totals 19 residues.

The V gene is TRBV7-2, the J gene TRBJ2-7; D might be TRBD1 or TRBD2, each matching 6 bases. V lost 5 bases and J lost 6, with 17 bases in between. Germline loops: CDR1 SGHTA, CDR2 FQGNSA. The CDR3 is made up of 14 amino acids. The CDR3 spells CASSQSGAGGEQYF. DNA for the CDR3: TGTGCCAGCAGCCAGTCGGGGGCAGGTGGCGAGCAGTACTTC.

The rearrangement links TRBV9 to TRBJ1-1; D gene ambiguous. V shed 4 bases and J shed 6 bases, with 16 bases lying between them. Germline-derived CDR1 and CDR2 are SGDLS and YYNGEE. CDR3 size: 14 residues. The CDR3 here is CASSPQVAWSEAFF. The CDR3 DNA reads as TGTGCCAGCAGCCCCCAGGTGGCTTGGTCTGAAGCTTTCTTT.

V usage is TRBV6-5 and J usage is TRBJ1-1; D possibly corresponds to TRBD1 (5 bases). The CDR3 contains 15 residues. Between the trimmed V and J ends, which lost 5 bases and 1 base, there was a span of 14 bases. Germline assignment: CDR1 MNHEY and CDR2 SVGAGI. This CDR3 is CASSPRGIGNTEAFF. The CDR3 coding sequence is TGTGCCAGCAGTCCTCGGGGGATAGGGAACACTGAAGCTTTCTTT.